This T cell receptor (beta chain) originates from a study of chemoradiotherapy in HPV16-positive cancers (dated 2022 in TCRdb). About the full investigation: Candidate HPV-specific T-cell clones and common TCR motifs were defined by functional T-cell assays performed on cells from two HPV16-positive patients. Whether T-cell immunity against the HPV oncoproteins E6 and E7 changes during chemoradiotherapy and whether survival is affected by this immunity were examined in the study. TCR repertoires from 86 patients with HPV-related cancers were then used to track the candidate HPV-specific TCRs and motifs.

Library method: the immunoSEQ multiplex PCR assay. Not all clones reach the TCRdb copy of this immuneACCESS table, which keeps in-frame sequences only. Checked studies attribute under half of the gap to unresolved V genes and leave the rest unexplained. For this sample the table gives approximately 7,000 clones, of which approximately 84% were detected only once. Jointly, the top ten make up approximately 7.2% of the sample. Repertoires were sampled repeatedly over the course of chemoradiotherapy, so clonal expansion could be followed in the tumor microenvironment. This clone was seen more than once but under ten times. No antigen is known for it. No clone much larger than this one lies a single base away; base qualities are absent. Broad study findings and their caveats: In HPV16-positive patients, expansion of HPV-responsive T cells during chemoradiotherapy was associated with improved recurrence-free survival. The functional definition of HPV-specific T cells came from only a couple of HPV16-positive patients, and the survival association was reported for HPV16-positive patients. Expansion of candidate HPV-specific clones and E7-related TCR motifs was observed in the tumor microenvironment during treatment, whereas no such expansion was observed for non-HPV-specific T cells.

The sample was tumor tissue, taken from a patient who underwent chemoradiotherapy. The clonotype originates from a human donor with HPV-associated anogenital cancer.

The CDR3 protein is CASSFYRGSGTDTQYF. The nucleotide sequence is TGTGCCAGCAGCTTTTATCGAGGGAGTGGGACAGATACGCAGTATTTT. The rearranged segments are TRBV5-6 and TRBJ2-3; the best D guess is TRBD2, with 5 bases matching. From a lookup of the germline V gene, CDR1 and CDR2 are SGHDT and YYEEEE. Between the V and J ends, shortened by 2 bases and 3 bases respectively, the junction contains 16 bases. The CDR3, from cysteine to phenylalanine, totals 16 residues. Of the read, only the CDR3 DNA is kept; its 48 bases are in frame from base 1.